The T cell receptor (beta chain) under discussion was sequenced for a study of shared clonotypes between healthy human individuals. This table comes from immunoSEQ multiplex PCR, and its TCRdb copy is limited to in-frame clones, with some not included. The sample contains a few million clones, around 95% of which appear only once. Comments on this clone: Antigen: not known.

This CDR3 has 17 residues. V lost 1 base to trimming and J lost 4 bases; unmatched junction nucleotides: 11. Germline-derived CDR1 and CDR2 are KGHSH and LQKENI. Positively selected for CCR7, the CD45RO-negative cells used as naive CD8 cells excluded terminally differentiated effector memory CD45RA+ cells. Study-wide results and limits: Generally, estimated richness proved larger in naive subsets than it did in memory subsets.

The sample taken for sequencing was naive CD8+ T cells from PBMCs. This rearrangement joins TRBV18 to TRBJ2-7, with TRBD2 matching over 9 bases. This receptor was obtained from a man aged 18-30 years in good health. Some clones in this sample may be carry-over from other donors' samples. The CDR3 spells CASSPRFASGVIYEQYF. The CDR3 DNA reads TGTGCCAGCTCACCACGCTTTGCTAGCGGGGTCATATACGAGCAGTACTTC.